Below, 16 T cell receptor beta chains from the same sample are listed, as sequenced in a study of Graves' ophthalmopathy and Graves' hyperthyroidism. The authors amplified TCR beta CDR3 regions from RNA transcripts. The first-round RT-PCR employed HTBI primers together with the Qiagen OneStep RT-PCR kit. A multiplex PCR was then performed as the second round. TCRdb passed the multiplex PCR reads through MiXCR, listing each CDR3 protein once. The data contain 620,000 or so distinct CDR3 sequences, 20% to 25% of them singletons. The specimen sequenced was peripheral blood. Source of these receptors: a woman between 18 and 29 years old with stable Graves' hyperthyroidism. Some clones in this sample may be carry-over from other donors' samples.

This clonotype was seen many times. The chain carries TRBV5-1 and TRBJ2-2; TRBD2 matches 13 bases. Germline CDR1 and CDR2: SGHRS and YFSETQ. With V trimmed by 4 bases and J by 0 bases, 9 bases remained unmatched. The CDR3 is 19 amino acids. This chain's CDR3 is CASSTPTSGGLANTGELFF. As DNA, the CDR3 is TGCGCCAGCAGCACACCGACTAGCGGGGGGTTAGCGAACACCGGGGAGCTGTTTTTT.

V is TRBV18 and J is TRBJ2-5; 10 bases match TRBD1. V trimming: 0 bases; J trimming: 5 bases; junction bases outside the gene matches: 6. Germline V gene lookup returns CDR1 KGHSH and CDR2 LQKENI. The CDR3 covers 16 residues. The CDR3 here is CASSPPQGQGLETQYF. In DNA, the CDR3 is TGTGCCAGCTCACCACCACAGGGACAGGGGCTCGAGACCCAGTACTTC.

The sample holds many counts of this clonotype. In DNA form, the CDR3 reads TGCGCCAGCAGCCAAGGAGCTGGGAATACCTACGAGCAGTACTTC. Amino acid sequence: CASSQGAGNTYEQYF. The J gene is TRBJ2-7, the V gene TRBV4-1; no reliable D call. The CDR3 is 15 amino acids. Germline V gene lookup returns CDR1 MGHRA and CDR2 YSYEKL. V lost 1 base to trimming and J lost 2 bases, with 12 bases between them.

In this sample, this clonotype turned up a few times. The CDR3 region has the DNA TGTGCCAGCAGCCATAACCGGGGAGGGTCACCCCTCCACTTT. It encodes CASSHNRGGSPLHF. The V call is TRBV3-1, the J call TRBJ1-6; D ambiguous. The CDR3 is made up of 14 amino acids. CDR1 and CDR2 from the germline V gene are LGHDT and YNNKEL (reference sequence). The ends were cut back, 3 bases at V and 10 bases at J, with 13 bases in the middle.

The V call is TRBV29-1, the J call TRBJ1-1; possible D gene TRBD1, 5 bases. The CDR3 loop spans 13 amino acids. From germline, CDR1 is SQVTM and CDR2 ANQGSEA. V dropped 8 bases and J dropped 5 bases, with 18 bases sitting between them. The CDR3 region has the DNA TGCAGCCAAGTCAATTCGGGGGAGACTGAAGCTTTCTTT. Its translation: CSQVNSGETEAFF. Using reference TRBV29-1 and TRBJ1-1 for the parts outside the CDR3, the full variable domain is SAVISQKPSRDICQRGTSLTIQCQVDSQVTMMFWYRQQPGQSLTLIATANQGSEATYESGFVIDKFPISRPNLTFSTLTVSNMSPEDSSIYLCSQVNSGETEAFFGQGTRLTVV.

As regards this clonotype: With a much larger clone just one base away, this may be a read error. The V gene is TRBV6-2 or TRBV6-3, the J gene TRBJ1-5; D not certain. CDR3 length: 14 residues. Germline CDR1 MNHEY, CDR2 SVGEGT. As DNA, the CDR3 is TGTGCCAGCACAAGCCCAGATAGCAATCAGCCCAAGCATTTT. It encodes CASTSPDSNQPKHF.

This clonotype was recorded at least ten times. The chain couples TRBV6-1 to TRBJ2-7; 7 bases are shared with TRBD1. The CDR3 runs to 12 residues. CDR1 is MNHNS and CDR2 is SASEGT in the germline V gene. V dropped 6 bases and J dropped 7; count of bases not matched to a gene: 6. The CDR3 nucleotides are TGTGCCAGCAGGAAAGACAGGGAAGAGCAGTACTTC. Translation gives CASRKDREEQYF.

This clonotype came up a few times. The CDR3 coding sequence is TGTGCCAGCCGGAAGGGGACAGGGGGTCAGCCCCAGCATTTT. This translates into CASRKGTGGQPQHF. The chain uses TRBV28 and TRBJ1-5; 11 bases map to TRBD1. Losses at the gene ends were 8 bases for V and 6 bases for J; bases not matched to a gene: 6. Germline lookup yields CDR1 MDHEN and CDR2 SYDVKM. The length of the CDR3 is 14 residues. Full variable domain (rest looked up from reference TRBV28 and TRBJ1-5): DVKVTQSSRYLVKRTGEKVFLECVQDMDHENMFWYRQDPGLGLRLIYFSYDVKMKEKGDIPEGYSVSREKKERFSLILESASTNQTSMYLCASRKGTGGQPQHFGDGTRLSIL.

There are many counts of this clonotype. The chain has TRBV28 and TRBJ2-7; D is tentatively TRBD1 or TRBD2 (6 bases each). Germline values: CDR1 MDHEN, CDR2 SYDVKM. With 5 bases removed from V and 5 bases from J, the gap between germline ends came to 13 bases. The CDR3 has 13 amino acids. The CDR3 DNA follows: TGTGCCAGCAGTAACTCAGGGGAGGACGAGCAGTACTTC. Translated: CASSNSGEDEQYF.

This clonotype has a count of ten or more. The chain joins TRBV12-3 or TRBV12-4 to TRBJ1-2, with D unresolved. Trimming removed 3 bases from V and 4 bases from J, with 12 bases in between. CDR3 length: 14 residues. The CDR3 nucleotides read TGTGCCAGCAGTTTTCGGAGAGCTTCCTATGGCTACACCTTC. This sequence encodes CASSFRRASYGYTF.

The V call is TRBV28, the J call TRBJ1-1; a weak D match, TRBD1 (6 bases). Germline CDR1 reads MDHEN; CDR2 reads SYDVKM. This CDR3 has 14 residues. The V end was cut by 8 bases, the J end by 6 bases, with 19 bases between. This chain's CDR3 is CASALGGPGAEAFF. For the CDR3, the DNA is TGTGCCAGCGCGTTAGGGGGGCCAGGGGCTGAAGCTTTCTTT.

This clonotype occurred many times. The chain's CDR3 is CASKPGQGFYEQYF. Here the CDR3 DNA reads TGTGCCAGCAAACCGGGACAGGGCTTCTACGAGCAGTACTTC. The rearrangement uses TRBV12-3 or TRBV12-4 and TRBJ2-7; 9 nucleotides match TRBD1. Trimming at V came to 7 bases and at J to 3 bases, leaving 7 bases not matched to a gene. CDR3 length: 14 residues.

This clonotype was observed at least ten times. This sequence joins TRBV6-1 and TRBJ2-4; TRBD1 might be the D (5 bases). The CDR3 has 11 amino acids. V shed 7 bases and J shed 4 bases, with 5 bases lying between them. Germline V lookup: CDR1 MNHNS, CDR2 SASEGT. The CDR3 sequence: CASTGKNIQYF. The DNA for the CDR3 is TGTGCCAGCACAGGGAAAAACATTCAGTACTTC.

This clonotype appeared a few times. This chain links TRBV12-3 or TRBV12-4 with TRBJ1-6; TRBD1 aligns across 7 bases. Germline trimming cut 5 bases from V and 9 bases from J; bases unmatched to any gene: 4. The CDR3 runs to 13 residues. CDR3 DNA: TGTGCCAGCAGTCCGACAGGGTCTTCACCCCTCCACTTT. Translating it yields CASSPTGSSPLHF.

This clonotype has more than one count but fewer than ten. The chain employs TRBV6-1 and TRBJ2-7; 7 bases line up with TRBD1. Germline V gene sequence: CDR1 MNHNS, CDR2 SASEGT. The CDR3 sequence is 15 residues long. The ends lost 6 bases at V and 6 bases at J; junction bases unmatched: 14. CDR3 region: CASSEVSGQAAEQYF. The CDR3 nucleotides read TGTGCCAGCAGCGAGGTCAGCGGACAGGCTGCCGAGCAGTACTTC.

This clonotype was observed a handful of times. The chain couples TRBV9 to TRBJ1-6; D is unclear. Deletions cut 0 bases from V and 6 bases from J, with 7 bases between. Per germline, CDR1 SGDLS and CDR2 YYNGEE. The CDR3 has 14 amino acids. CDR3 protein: CASSVETGNSPLHF. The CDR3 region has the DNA TGTGCCAGCAGCGTAGAGACCGGTAATTCACCCCTCCACTTT.